This TCR beta chain was recovered during a study of identical twins. General study points: Cross-sectional statistics, not tracking of the same donors, supported the conclusions. Excess sharing by twins proved weaker in beta out-of-frame sequences.

Comment on this clonotype: What it binds is not known.

Via MiXCR, TCRdb re-called the 5' RACE reads, giving one row per CDR3 protein. The sample holds 350,000 or so distinct CDR3 sequences, 9% to 10% seen once. Trimming stripped 5 bases from V and 6 bases from J, with 14 bases between. CDR1 MNHEY and CDR2 SMNVEV come from the germline V gene (reference sequence). The CDR3 spans 13 residues. The clonotype originates from a woman aged 45-60 years in good health. The chain uses TRBV27 and TRBJ2-7; D may correspond to TRBD1 or TRBD2 (6 bases each). Sequenced: naive T cells sorted from blood. The CDR3 nucleotides read TGTGCCAGCAGTCTCACGGGGGCGAGCGAGCAGTACTTC. Protein product: CASSLTGASEQYF.